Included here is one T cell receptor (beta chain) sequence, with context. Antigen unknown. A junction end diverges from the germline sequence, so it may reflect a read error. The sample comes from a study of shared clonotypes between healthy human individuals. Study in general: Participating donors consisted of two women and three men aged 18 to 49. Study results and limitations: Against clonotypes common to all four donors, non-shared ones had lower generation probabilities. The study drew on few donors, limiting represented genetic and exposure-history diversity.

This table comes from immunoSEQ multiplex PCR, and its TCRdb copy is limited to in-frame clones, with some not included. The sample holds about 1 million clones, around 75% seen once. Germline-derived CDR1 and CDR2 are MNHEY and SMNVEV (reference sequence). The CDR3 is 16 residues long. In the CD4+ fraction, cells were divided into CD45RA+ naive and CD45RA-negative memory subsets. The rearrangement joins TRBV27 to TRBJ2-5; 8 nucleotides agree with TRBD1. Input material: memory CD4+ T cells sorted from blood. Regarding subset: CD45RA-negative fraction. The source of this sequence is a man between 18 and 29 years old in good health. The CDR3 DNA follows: TGTGCCAGCAGTTTGGGGGGACAGGCGTCGCAAGAGGCCCAGTACTTC. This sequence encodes CASSLGGQASQEAQYF.